This TCR beta chain comes out of a study of cytomegalovirus exposure and HLA in healthy donors. As concerns this clone: Its antigen is not known.

Study-wide results and limits: A likely sequencing artifact accounted for one observed cluster of highly shared sequence variants. Association with HLA alleles at 0.05 false discovery rate was found for 15,000 to 20,000 TCR beta sequences in a later analysis.

CDR3 size: 15 residues. The ends were cut back, 2 bases at V and 0 bases at J, with 12 bases in the middle. CDR1 and CDR2 from the germline V gene are SGHRS and YFSETQ. The PCR ran on 60 Vbeta and 13 Jbeta primers. Data came from immunoSEQ multiplex PCR; TCRdb stores just in-frame clones and leaves some out. The repertoire consists of over 150,000 clones, with around 77% occurring once and the leading ten covering about 4%. The chain uses TRBV5-1 and TRBJ2-7, with D tentatively TRBD1 (5 bases). The sequence was obtained from a young man in good health and CMV-seropositive. Input material: PBMCs. The CDR3 region has the DNA TGCGCCAGCAGCTTAAGACAGACTCCCTCCTACGAGCAGTACTTC. This sequence encodes CASSLRQTPSYEQYF.